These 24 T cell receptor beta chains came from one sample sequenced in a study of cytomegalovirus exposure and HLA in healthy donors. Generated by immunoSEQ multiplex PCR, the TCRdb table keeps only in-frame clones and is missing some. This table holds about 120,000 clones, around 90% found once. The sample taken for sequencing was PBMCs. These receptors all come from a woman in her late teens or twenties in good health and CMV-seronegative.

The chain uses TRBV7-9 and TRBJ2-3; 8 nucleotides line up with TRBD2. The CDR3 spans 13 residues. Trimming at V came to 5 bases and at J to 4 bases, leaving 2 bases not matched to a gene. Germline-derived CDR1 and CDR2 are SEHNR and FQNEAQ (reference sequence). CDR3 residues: CASSGGLADTQYF. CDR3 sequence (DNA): TGTGCCAGCAGCGGGGGACTAGCAGATACGCAGTATTTT.

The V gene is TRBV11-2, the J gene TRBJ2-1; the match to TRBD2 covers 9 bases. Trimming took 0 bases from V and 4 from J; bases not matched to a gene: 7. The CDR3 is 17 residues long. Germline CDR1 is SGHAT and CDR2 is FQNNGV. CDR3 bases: TGTGCCAGCAGCTTAGAAATGGCTAGCGGGACTTACAATGAGCAGTTCTTC. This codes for CASSLEMASGTYNEQFF.

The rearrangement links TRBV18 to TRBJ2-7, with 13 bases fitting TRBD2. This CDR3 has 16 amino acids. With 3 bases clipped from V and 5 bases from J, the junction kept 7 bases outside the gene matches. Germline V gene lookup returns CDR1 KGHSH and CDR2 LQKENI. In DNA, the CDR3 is TGTGCCAGCTCACCGCCCGGACTAGCGGGAGATAACGAGCAGTACTTC. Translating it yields CASSPPGLAGDNEQYF.

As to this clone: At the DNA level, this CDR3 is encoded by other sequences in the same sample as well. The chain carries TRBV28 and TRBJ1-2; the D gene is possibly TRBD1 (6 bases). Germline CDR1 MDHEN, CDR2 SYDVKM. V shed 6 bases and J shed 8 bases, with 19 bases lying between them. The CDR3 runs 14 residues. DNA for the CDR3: TGTGCCAGCAGCCCGCCACAGGGCTCTAGGGGCTACACCTTC. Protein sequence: CASSPPQGSRGYTF.

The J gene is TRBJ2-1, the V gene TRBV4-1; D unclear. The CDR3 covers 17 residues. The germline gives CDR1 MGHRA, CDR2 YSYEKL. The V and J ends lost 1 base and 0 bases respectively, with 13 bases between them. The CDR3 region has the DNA TGCGCCAGCAGCCAAGTGTACGGAGTGAGCTCCTACAATGAGCAGTTCTTC. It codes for CASSQVYGVSSYNEQFF.

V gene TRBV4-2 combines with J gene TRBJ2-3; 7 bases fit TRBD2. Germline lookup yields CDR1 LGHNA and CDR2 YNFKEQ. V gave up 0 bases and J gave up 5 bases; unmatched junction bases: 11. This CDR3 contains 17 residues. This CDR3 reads CASSQDPLPSGIDTQYF. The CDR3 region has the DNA TGTGCCAGCAGCCAAGATCCTCTGCCTAGCGGTATAGATACGCAGTATTTT.

The CDR3 DNA reads TGCGCCAGCAGCCAAGCACGAACGGCTAGGTACGAGCAGTACTTC. Its translation: CASSQARTARYEQYF. The chain carries TRBV4-1 and TRBJ2-7; D call uncertain. Trimming stripped 1 base from V and 4 bases from J, with 14 bases between. The CDR3 spans 15 residues. Germline CDR1 and CDR2: MGHRA and YSYEKL.

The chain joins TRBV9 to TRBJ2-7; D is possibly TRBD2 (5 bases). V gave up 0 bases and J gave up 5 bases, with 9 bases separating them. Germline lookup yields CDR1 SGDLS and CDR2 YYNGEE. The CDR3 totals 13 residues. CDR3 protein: CASSVGGFHEQYF. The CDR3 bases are TGTGCCAGCAGCGTAGGAGGGTTTCACGAGCAGTACTTC.

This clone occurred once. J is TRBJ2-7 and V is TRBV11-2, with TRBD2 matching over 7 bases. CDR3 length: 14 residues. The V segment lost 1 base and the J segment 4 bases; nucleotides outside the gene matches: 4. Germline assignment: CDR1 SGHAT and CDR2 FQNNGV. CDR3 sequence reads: CASSLVGGRYEQYF. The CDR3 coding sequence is TGTGCCAGCAGCTTAGTGGGGGGGAGATACGAGCAGTACTTC.

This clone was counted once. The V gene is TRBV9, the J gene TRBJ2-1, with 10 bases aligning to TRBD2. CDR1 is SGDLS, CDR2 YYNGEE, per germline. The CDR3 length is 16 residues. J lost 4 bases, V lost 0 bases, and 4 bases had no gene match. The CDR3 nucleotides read TGTGCCAGCAGCGTAGAGCCAGCGGGAGGGTACAATGAGCAGTTCTTC. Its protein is CASSVEPAGGYNEQFF.

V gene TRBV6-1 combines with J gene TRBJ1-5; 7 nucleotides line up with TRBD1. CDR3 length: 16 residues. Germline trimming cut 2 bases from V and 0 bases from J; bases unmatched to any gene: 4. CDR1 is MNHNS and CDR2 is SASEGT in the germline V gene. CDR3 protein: CASSERTGYSNQPQHF. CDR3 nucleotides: TGTGCCAGCAGTGAACGGACAGGTTATAGCAATCAGCCCCAGCATTTT.

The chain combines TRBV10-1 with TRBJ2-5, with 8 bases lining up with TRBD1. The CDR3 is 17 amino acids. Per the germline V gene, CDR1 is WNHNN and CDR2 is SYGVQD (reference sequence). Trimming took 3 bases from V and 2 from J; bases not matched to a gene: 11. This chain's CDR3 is CASSDPRAGQGQETQYF. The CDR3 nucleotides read TGCGCCAGCAGTGATCCACGGGCCGGACAGGGTCAAGAGACCCAGTACTTC.

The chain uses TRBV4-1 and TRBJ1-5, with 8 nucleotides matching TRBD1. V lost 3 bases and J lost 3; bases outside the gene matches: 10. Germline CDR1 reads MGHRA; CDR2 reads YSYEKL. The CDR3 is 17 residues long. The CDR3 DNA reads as TGCGCCAGCAGCCACAAACCCTCAGGGGGCATCAATCAGCCCCAGCATTTT. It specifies CASSHKPSGGINQPQHF.

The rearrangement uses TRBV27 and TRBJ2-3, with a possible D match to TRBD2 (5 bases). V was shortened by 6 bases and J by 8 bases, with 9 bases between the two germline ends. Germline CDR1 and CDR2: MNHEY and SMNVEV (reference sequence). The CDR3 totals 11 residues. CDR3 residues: CASSRRGTQYF. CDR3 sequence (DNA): TGTGCCAGCAGCCGTCGGGGTACGCAGTATTTT.

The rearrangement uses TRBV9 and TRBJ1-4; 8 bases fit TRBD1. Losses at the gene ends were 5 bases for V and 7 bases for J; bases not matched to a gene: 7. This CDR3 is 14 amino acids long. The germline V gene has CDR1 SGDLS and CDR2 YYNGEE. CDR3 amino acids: CASSKQGGGEKLFF. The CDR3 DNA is TGTGCCAGCAGTAAACAGGGGGGTGGTGAAAAACTGTTTTTT. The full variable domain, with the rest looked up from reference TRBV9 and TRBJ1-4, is DSGVTQTPKHLITATGQRVTLRCSPRSGDLSVYWYQQSLDQGLQFLIQYYNGEERAKGNILERFSAQQFPDLHSELNLSSLELGDSALYFCASSKQGGGEKLFFGSGTQLSVL.

The CDR3 region has the DNA TGTGCCAGCAGCCCATTCCCGGGACAGGGACACAATGAGCAGTTCTTC. This sequence encodes CASSPFPGQGHNEQFF. The chain combines TRBV14 with TRBJ2-1; 9 bases map to TRBD1. Per germline, CDR1 SGHDN and CDR2 FVKESK. J was trimmed by 5 bases and V by 4 bases; bases with no gene match: 9. CDR3 length: 16 amino acids.

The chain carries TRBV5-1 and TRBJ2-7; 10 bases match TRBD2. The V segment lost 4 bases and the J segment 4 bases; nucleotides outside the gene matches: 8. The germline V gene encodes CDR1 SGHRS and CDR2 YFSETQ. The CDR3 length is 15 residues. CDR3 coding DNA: TGCGCCAGCAGCGCTTCTAGCGGGAGCTCGTACGAGCAGTACTTC. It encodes CASSASSGSSYEQYF. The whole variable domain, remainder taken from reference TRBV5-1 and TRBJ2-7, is KAGVTQTPRYLIKTRGQQVTLSCSPISGHRSVSWYQQTPGQGLQFLFEYFSETQRNKGNFPGRFSGRQFSNSRSEMNVSTLELGDSALYLCASSASSGSSYEQYFGPGTRLTVT.

Here the CDR3 reads CASSIDLRLGREQYF. DNA of the CDR3: TGTGCCAGTAGTATAGATCTCCGGTTGGGCCGGGAGCAGTACTTC. The chain has TRBV19 and TRBJ2-7, with unresolved D. Germline V gene sequence: CDR1 LNHDA, CDR2 SQIVND (reference sequence). The CDR3 spans 15 residues. Trimming pared 0 bases from V and 7 bases from J, leaving 16 bases between.

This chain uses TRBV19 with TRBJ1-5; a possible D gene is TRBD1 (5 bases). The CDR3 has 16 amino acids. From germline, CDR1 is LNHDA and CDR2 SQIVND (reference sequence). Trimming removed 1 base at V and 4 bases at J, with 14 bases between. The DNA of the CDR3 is TGTGCCAGTAGTATAGTGCGGGGGAGACGGAATCAGCCCCAGCATTTT. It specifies CASSIVRGRRNQPQHF.

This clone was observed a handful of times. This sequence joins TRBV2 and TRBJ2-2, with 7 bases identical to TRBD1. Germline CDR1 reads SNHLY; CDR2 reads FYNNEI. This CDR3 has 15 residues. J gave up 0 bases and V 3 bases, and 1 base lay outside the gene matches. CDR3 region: CASSETGTNTGELFF. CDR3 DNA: TGTGCCAGCAGTGAGACAGGGACGAACACCGGGGAGCTGTTTTTT.

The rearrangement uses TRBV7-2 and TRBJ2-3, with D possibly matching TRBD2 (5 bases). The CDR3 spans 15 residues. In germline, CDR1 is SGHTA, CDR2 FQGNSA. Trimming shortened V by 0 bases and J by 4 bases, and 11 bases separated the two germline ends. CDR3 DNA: TGTGCCAGCAGCTTAGCTGTCGGGAAGGCAGATACGCAGTATTTT. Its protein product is CASSLAVGKADTQYF.

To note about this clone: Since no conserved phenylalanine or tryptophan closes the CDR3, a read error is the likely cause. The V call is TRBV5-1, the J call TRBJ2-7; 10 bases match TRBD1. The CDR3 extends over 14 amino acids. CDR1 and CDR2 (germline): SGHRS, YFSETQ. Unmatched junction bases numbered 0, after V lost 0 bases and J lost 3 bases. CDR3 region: CASSLGTGGYEQYL. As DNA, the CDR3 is TGCGCCAGCAGCTTGGGGACAGGGGGCTACGAGCAGTACCTC.

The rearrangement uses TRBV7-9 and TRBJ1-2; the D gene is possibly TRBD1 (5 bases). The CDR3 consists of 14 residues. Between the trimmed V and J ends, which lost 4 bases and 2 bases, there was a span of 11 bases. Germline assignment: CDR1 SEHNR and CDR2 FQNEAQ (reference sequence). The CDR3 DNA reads TGTGCCAGCAGCTACGGGGGTGCGAACTATGGCTACACCTTC. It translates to CASSYGGANYGYTF.

The CDR3 DNA is TGTGCCAGCAGCTTGGACAGGGGGAACACTGAAGCTTTCTTT. The encoded protein is CASSLDRGNTEAFF. The chain joins TRBV7-6 to TRBJ1-1; 9 bases align to TRBD1. This CDR3 comprises 14 residues. CDR1 and CDR2 (germline): SGHVS, FNYEAQ. Trimming took 3 bases from V and 1 from J; bases not matched to a gene: 0.